This T cell receptor beta chain was sequenced for a study of cytomegalovirus exposure and HLA in healthy donors (dated by TCRdb to between 2016 and 2019). For the wider study: An earlier analysis of under 600 of the donors reported 250 to 300 Gb of sequence data and approximately 110 million unique TCR beta sequences from roughly 180 million T cells. The T cell repertoires of around 670 subjects were profiled by immunosequencing and related to cytomegalovirus serostatus. Genome-wide SNP genotypes for about 65% of the roughly 670 donors were used in a later genetic analysis, which treated that subset as a discovery cohort. The number of typed donors differed by locus: roughly 620-640 for A, B, C, DRB1 and DQB1; 522 for DQA1; 606 for DPA1; and roughly 470 for DPB1. To decide whether each TCR beta V gene segment behaved as functional or pseudogenic, an earlier analysis of approximately 620 of the donors relied on high-throughput TCR beta sequencing. Donor age, sex, ethnicity and CMV serostatus were collected together with the repertoire data. The later analysis used no new phenotypic data to find candidate immune exposures, relying instead on TCR beta sequences and their occurrence across donors. About five DR-DQ haplotypes were treated as single units for association and clustering because of strong linkage in the cohort. Approximately 300 gigabases of sequencing data and 70 million to 95 million unique TCR sequences made up an early release that covered approximately 700 HLA-typed donors. Every repertoire in the discovery cohort had been generated on one and the same sequencing platform. A later analysis re-examined previously published TCR beta repertoires from around 670 donors and added high-resolution HLA genotyping to investigate patterns of TCR occurrence. The aim of the study was to test whether cataloging public T cell receptors could identify signatures of past pathogen exposure. Of the roughly 400 genotyped donors, over 80% were placed in the genetic ancestry cluster associated with self-reported Caucasian donors. Among around 400 genotyped donors of the cohort, an average of about 220,000 unique TCR beta nucleotide sequences was sequenced per donor, of which about 19% were non-productive. HLA typing included class I and class II loci at four-digit resolution. Besides the first cohort of hundreds of subjects, a separate validation cohort made up of 120 different subjects was used. High-throughput TCR immunosequencing, statistical association of individual TCRs with disease status, and machine learning were combined to predict cytomegalovirus infection status.

The cohort comprised fewer than 750 healthy bone marrow donors. At the time of sampling, every cohort member was nominally healthy, though immune exposures that went unrecorded were likely present. The donor was CMV seronegative and was included in the group of a few hundred seronegative cohort members. Each donor provided a peripheral blood sample, and peripheral blood mononuclear cells were used for TCR beta sequencing. The Qiagen DNeasy Blood Extraction Kit was used to extract genomic DNA from the blood cell samples. Beyond this particular receptor, the publication reports: Because HLA typing was missing for some donors at each locus, association tests included only the typed subset. A further reported finding was that TCR beta sequences accurately predicted the HLA-A and HLA-B alleles for most subjects in the first cohort. Cytomegalovirus status was reported to be diagnosed by the classifier with high specificity and sensitivity in both the original and validation cohorts. Sequencing depth was assumed to be roughly uniform across donors in the presence/absence analyses, though that assumption may not hold. A later analysis reported that several top co-occurrence clusters appeared linked to parvovirus B19, influenza, CMV and Epstein-Barr virus. A total of about 180 TCR beta chains were listed by the study as associated with cytomegalovirus. In a later genetic analysis, a missense DCLRE1C variant was associated with V-gene and J-gene trimming of TCR beta chains, and the association was replicated in an independent cohort. The earlier analysis of about 600 of the donors excluded approximately 15 rarely observed V segments, including chromosome 9 orphons, because counts were too low. The authors suggested that the approach could potentially be extended to other disease states and immunological phenotypes. The sequencing pipeline was judged likely to have produced a cluster of highly shared sequence variants as a technical artifact. Only TCR beta chains were sequenced in this cohort, and the absence of alpha or paired-chain data limited detectable features. A few of the identified cytomegalovirus-associated TCR beta chains were confirmed in vitro to be specific for cytomegalovirus antigens. Most TCR sequences were seen in very few donors, while some public TCRs were found in many individuals. Assigning TCR associations to individual alleles was difficult when HLA alleles, especially DR and DQ, strongly co-occurred. In a later analysis, 16,951 TCR beta sequences were associated with specific HLA alleles at a false discovery rate of 0.05. Most CMV-associated TCR beta chains appeared to be HLA-restricted in a later analysis, and the HLA associations seemed to be driven largely by CMV exposure. The only immune exposure information available for the cohort was CMV serostatus. In a later analysis, TCR association rates were found to vary across HLA loci, with the most associated TCRs seen for DRB1 alleles and the fewest for HLA-C alleles. In a later analysis, HLA-associated TCR beta chains showed more clonal expansion and lower generation probabilities than non-associated chains that were equally common. Correlated functional status among segregating V segments might reflect linkage disequilibrium, but an unknown experimental factor could not be ruled out. Compared with the 666-donor mean, donors in an Asian-associated ancestry cluster had fewer N-insertions in productive TCRs, according to a later genetic analysis. Because the 87-base-pair reads could not distinguish some IMGT-functional V segments, including TRBV6-2 and TRBV6-3, those segments were excluded. Broadly in line with IMGT annotations, most TCR beta V segments showed up in productive rearrangements about 90% or about 30% of the time in an earlier analysis of around 550 of the donors.

From cysteine to phenylalanine, the CDR3 is 15 amino acids long. Only the CDR3 part of the read is kept: 45 bases, read in frame from the first base. For CDR1 and CDR2, the germline V gene (reference sequence) lists GTSNPN and SVGIG. Compared with germline, V lacks 3 bases and J lacks 4 bases; bases without a gene match: 9. Library creation used the immunoSEQ multiplex PCR assay. A mixture of 60 forward primers for TCR Vbeta segments and 13 reverse primers for TCR Jbeta segments was used in the multiplex PCR. Amplification of the CDR3 region of rearranged TCR beta genes was performed with a multiplex PCR assay on genomic DNA. Amplified TCR beta libraries were sequenced as 87-base-pair reads on the Illumina HiSeq System. On the study's bioinformatics: A later analysis tallied 80 million to 95 million unique TCR beta chains across the 666 repertoires, and roughly 11 million of those chains were shared by two or more donors. Raw reads were error-corrected and collapsed into unique sequences by a nearest-neighbor algorithm in which closely related sequences were merged to remove PCR and sequencing errors. To assign V, D and J gene segments, CDR3 sequences were aligned to IMGT reference sequences. For a sequence to be retained, a match of at least six nucleotides was required to both a V gene segment and a J gene segment. Rearrangements were classified as productive when the CDR3 lacked stop codons and remained in frame with V and J, and all other rearrangements were classified as non-productive. CDR3 was defined according to IMGT convention as the region running from the second conserved V-encoded cysteine to the conserved J-encoded phenylalanine. The earlier analysis of 587 of the donors excluded sequences that lacked an unambiguous match to a single V gene segment. In an earlier analysis of 587 of the donors, V segments were called functional above 56.7% productive rearrangements and were called segregating when the between-donor standard deviation exceeded 5%. To diagnose cytomegalovirus status from the catalog of TCR beta chain sequences, a statistical classification framework was built. A later analysis assigned V and J genes by comparing TCR nucleotide sequences with IMGT/GENE-DB human TR gene sequences. In a later analysis, CDR3 sequences and most-parsimonious VDJ recombination scenarios were assigned using the TCRdist pipeline. In a later analysis, each TCR beta chain was defined by its CDR3 amino acid sequence together with its V-gene family, and reads without a unique V-gene family were excluded. In a later analysis, around 650 highly shared, low-generation-probability nucleotide sequences were removed to address suspected cross-contamination and a sequencing artifact. In a later analysis, a clonal expansion index was calculated for each public chain from normalized within-repertoire ranks of inferred template counts. A later analysis computed generation probabilities with a VDJ recombination model fitted to out-of-frame rearrangements, and checked the results against IGoR. Hypergeometric tests were used in a later analysis to score TCR-TCR, TCR-HLA and TCR-CMV co-occurrence, with a repertoire-size bias correction applied to the TCR pairs. In a later analysis, false discovery rates were estimated by permuting HLA or CMV assignments 20 times. In a later analysis, co-occurring TCRs were grouped using DBSCAN, with TCRdist sequence similarity added in when clustering inside HLA-allele-positive subsets. Repertoires with fewer than 30,000 or more than 120,000 public chains were left out of co-occurrence clustering, as were a handful of repertoires with anomalous nucleotide sharing. This is the immuneACCESS table as TCRdb keeps it, with only in-frame sequences that have V and J called. A part of the clones is gone; compared with another copy, unresolved V genes explain less than half, and the rest is unexplained. Clone size and V and J calls were adopted from that table, with D and trimming inferred from the DNA. This sample comprises 120,000 to 150,000 clones, around 81% of them detected only once. The ten largest clones add up to over 2.5% of the sample.

This clone has just one count. Its binding antigen is unknown. Base qualities are not provided; no much larger clone lies one nucleotide away. What was sequenced was PBMCs. Here the chain combines TRBV30 and TRBJ1-3, with TRBD1 identical over 7 junction bases. The TCR comes from a male donor in good health and CMV-seronegative. The sequence in DNA is TGTGCCTGGAGGAGAGGGGGCTATAAGGGAAACACCATATATTTT. This is translated as CAWRRGGYKGNTIYF.